This is a list of T cell receptor beta chains from one sample in a study of blood T cell repertoires in COVID-19. The method was immunoSEQ multiplex PCR; TCRdb's version includes in-frame clones alone and lacks a portion of them. The profile covers about 380,000 clones, with around 90% appearing a single time and around 1.2% taken by the ten largest. Sequencing was carried out using PBMCs or T cells enriched from blood (not recorded which). The source of these receptors is a woman younger than 30 who had recovered from COVID-19. Both conserved end residues are part of each CDR3.

j_call: TRBJ2-3; v_call: TRBV10-2; cdr3_aa: CASSPAGGTDTQYF
j_call: TRBJ1-6; v_call: TRBV7-3; cdr3_aa: CASSSVAGQGNSPLHF
j_call: TRBJ2-3; v_call: TRBV13; cdr3_aa: CASSPLGSGGTDTQYF
j_call: TRBJ1-1; v_call: TRBV7-3; cdr3_aa: CASSSGTGSTSALGTEAFF
j_call: TRBJ2-3; v_call: TRBV5-4; cdr3_aa: CASTRGAGTDTQYF
j_call: TRBJ2-7; v_call: TRBV2; cdr3_aa: CASSGPWTLYEQYF
j_call: TRBJ1-4; v_call: TRBV19; cdr3_aa: CASQGHVNEKLFF
j_call: TRBJ1-1; v_call: TRBV6-1; cdr3_aa: CASSEWDRGHTEAFF
j_call: TRBJ1-2; v_call: TRBV6-5; cdr3_aa: CASSFAGQGSGYTF
j_call: TRBJ2-1; v_call: TRBV19; cdr3_aa: CASSSSLYNEQFF
j_call: TRBJ1-1; v_call: TRBV7-2; cdr3_aa: CASSLTANTEAFF
j_call: TRBJ1-1; v_call: TRBV6-6; cdr3_aa: CASKGSNTEAFF
j_call: TRBJ2-7; v_call: TRBV10-3; cdr3_aa: CAISDMVGDSYEQYF